The subject of this entry is one T cell receptor beta chain. Regarding time point: patch test 1, 2 weeks after DPC sensitization. Treatment: therapeutic diphenylcyclopropenone sensitization with weekly scalp DPC. These data originate in a study of human T cells and chemical hapten exposure. A single record per CDR3 protein comes from TCRdb applying MiXCR to the RACE reads. The table includes about 360,000 distinct CDR3 sequences, 5.5% to 8% detected once. V lost 5 bases and J 6 bases, leaving 14 bases between the germline ends. Germline CDR1 and CDR2: SGHAT and FQDESV (reference sequence). The CDR3 runs 13 residues.

The V call is TRBV11-1, the J call TRBJ2-7; D gene unclear. Here the sequenced sample was whole blood, taken in connection with sensitization to the hapten diphenylcyclopropenone (DPC). The origin of this receptor is a woman under 30 with alopecia areata. Some clones in this sample may be carry-over from other donors' samples. CDR3 sequence: CASSRDTLGEQYF. CDR3 in DNA: TGTGCCAGCAGCCGCGATACGCTAGGCGAGCAGTACTTC.